These T cell receptor beta chains were read from a single sample in a study of blood T cell repertoires in COVID-19. Assay: immunoSEQ multiplex PCR; the TCRdb copy retains only in-frame clones and omits some. The repertoire holds about 100,000 clones, with 65% to 80% as singletons. What was sequenced was peripheral blood. The receptors were gathered from a woman aged 40 to 55 with acute or convalescent COVID-19. CDR3s include the opening cysteine and the closing phenylalanine or tryptophan. Fields, in order: J gene, clone size, D gene, V gene, CDR3 protein, CDR3 DNA. A D gene is named only where the DNA matches it firmly. Not every row has a clone size; where given, it reads once, few, many or a size class.

j_call: TRBJ2-5
clone_size: NA
d_call: TRBD2
v_call: TRBV13
cdr3_aa: CASSPPPAGGGETQYF
cdr3_nt: TGTGCCAGCAGCCCACCTCCAGCGGGGGGCGGGGAGACCCAGTACTTC

j_call: TRBJ1-5
clone_size: once
d_call: NA
v_call: TRBV19
cdr3_aa: CASSLNGGEGQPQHF
cdr3_nt: TGTGCCAGTAGTCTCAACGGGGGGGAGGGCCAGCCCCAGCATTTT

j_call: TRBJ2-3
clone_size: once
d_call: NA
v_call: TRBV5-1
cdr3_aa: CASSPADRTDTQYF
cdr3_nt: TGCGCCAGCAGCCCCGCGGATCGCACAGATACGCAGTATTTT

j_call: TRBJ1-5
clone_size: few
d_call: NA
v_call: TRBV6-4
cdr3_aa: CASSDRGADQPQHF
cdr3_nt: TGTGCCAGCAGTGACAGGGGTGCAGATCAGCCCCAGCATTTT

j_call: TRBJ2-7
clone_size: NA
d_call: TRBD1
v_call: TRBV5-1
cdr3_aa: CASSLGGQGVDEQYF
cdr3_nt: TGCGCCAGCAGCTTGGGAGGACAGGGGGTCGACGAGCAGTACTTC

j_call: TRBJ2-2
clone_size: NA
d_call: TRBD1
v_call: TRBV3-1/TRBV3-2
cdr3_aa: CASNRAGGPGELFF
cdr3_nt: TGTGCCAGCAATCGGGCAGGGGGCCCCGGGGAGCTGTTTTTT

j_call: TRBJ1-6
clone_size: few
d_call: TRBD1
v_call: TRBV2
cdr3_aa: CASSGETGLSPLHF
cdr3_nt: TGTGCCAGCAGTGGGGAGACAGGGCTTTCACCCCTCCACTTT

j_call: TRBJ2-5
clone_size: NA
d_call: NA
v_call: TRBV3-1/TRBV3-2
cdr3_aa: CASNNFMAGSQETQYF
cdr3_nt: TGTGCCAGCAACAACTTTATGGCAGGGTCACAAGAGACCCAGTACTTC

j_call: TRBJ2-7
clone_size: few
d_call: TRBD2
v_call: TRBV7-2
cdr3_aa: CASSLGARGSQYEQYF
cdr3_nt: TGTGCCAGCAGCTTAGGCGCGCGGGGGTCACAGTACGAGCAGTACTTC

j_call: TRBJ2-1
clone_size: NA
d_call: TRBD2
v_call: TRBV7-3
cdr3_aa: CASSLDGGKGSEQFF
cdr3_nt: TGTGCCAGCAGCTTGGACGGGGGGAAGGGTAGTGAGCAGTTCTTC

j_call: TRBJ1-2
clone_size: NA
d_call: NA
v_call: TRBV30
cdr3_aa: CAWSVQVNYGYTF
cdr3_nt: TGTGCCTGGAGTGTCCAGGTTAACTATGGCTACACCTTC

j_call: TRBJ2-4
clone_size: few
d_call: NA
v_call: TRBV2
cdr3_aa: CASTPGTLNIQYF
cdr3_nt: TGTGCCAGCACTCCTGGGACTTTAAACATTCAGTACTTC

j_call: TRBJ1-4
clone_size: NA
d_call: NA
v_call: TRBV4-3
cdr3_aa: CASSQDNVAATNEKLFF
cdr3_nt: TGCGCCAGCAGCCAAGATAATGTTGCAGCAACTAATGAAAAACTGTTTTTT

j_call: TRBJ1-4
clone_size: once
d_call: NA
v_call: TRBV5-4
cdr3_aa: CASSTGGAGGDEKLFF
cdr3_nt: TGTGCCAGCAGCACCGGTGGAGCCGGGGGGGATGAAAAACTGTTTTTT

j_call: TRBJ1-2
clone_size: NA
d_call: NA
v_call: TRBV4-1
cdr3_aa: CASSPLLKQNYGYTF
cdr3_nt: TGCGCCAGCAGCCCGCTTCTGAAACAGAACTATGGCTACACCTTC

j_call: TRBJ2-5
clone_size: NA
d_call: TRBD2
v_call: TRBV27
cdr3_aa: CASSLLAGKGETQYF
cdr3_nt: TGTGCCAGCAGCTTACTAGCGGGGAAGGGAGAGACCCAGTACTTC

j_call: TRBJ1-2
clone_size: NA
d_call: TRBD1
v_call: TRBV6-5
cdr3_aa: CASRDRALSNYGYTF
cdr3_nt: TGTGCCAGCAGGGACAGGGCGCTGTCAAACTATGGCTACACCTTC

j_call: TRBJ2-7
clone_size: NA
d_call: TRBD1
v_call: TRBV5-6
cdr3_aa: CASSPQTGAGYEQYF
cdr3_nt: TGTGCCAGCAGCCCCCAGACAGGGGCGGGCTACGAGCAGTACTTC

j_call: TRBJ2-6
clone_size: NA
d_call: TRBD1
v_call: TRBV28
cdr3_aa: CASSLLQGAGANVLTF
cdr3_nt: TGTGCCAGCAGTTTGTTACAGGGGGCTGGGGCCAACGTCCTGACTTTC

j_call: TRBJ1-5
clone_size: NA
d_call: NA
v_call: TRBV2
cdr3_aa: CASRLSNQPQHF
cdr3_nt: TGTGCCAGCAGACTTAGCAATCAGCCCCAGCATTTT

j_call: TRBJ2-7
clone_size: few
d_call: NA
v_call: TRBV3-1/TRBV3-2
cdr3_aa: CASSHWDNYEQYF
cdr3_nt: TGTGCCAGCAGCCACTGGGACAACTACGAGCAGTACTTC

j_call: TRBJ1-4
clone_size: NA
d_call: TRBD1
v_call: TRBV7-2
cdr3_aa: CASSLRRTGFNEKLFF
cdr3_nt: TGTGCCAGCAGCTTACGCCGGACAGGGTTTAATGAAAAACTGTTTTTT

j_call: TRBJ1-1
clone_size: NA
d_call: NA
v_call: TRBV5-1
cdr3_aa: CASSLSMNTEAFF
cdr3_nt: TGCGCCAGCAGTCTGTCTATGAACACTGAAGCTTTCTTT

j_call: TRBJ2-2
clone_size: NA
d_call: NA
v_call: TRBV5-1
cdr3_aa: CASSAGTDTGELFF
cdr3_nt: TGCGCCAGCAGCGCGGGGACAGACACCGGGGAGCTGTTTTTT

j_call: TRBJ1-4
clone_size: NA
d_call: NA
v_call: TRBV9
cdr3_aa: CASSVEGGNLEKLFF
cdr3_nt: TGTGCCAGCAGCGTAGAAGGAGGGAATTTGGAAAAACTGTTTTTT

j_call: TRBJ1-6
clone_size: NA
d_call: NA
v_call: TRBV6-5
cdr3_aa: CASSYSYQLYNSPLHF
cdr3_nt: TGTGCCAGCAGTTACTCTTACCAGTTGTATAATTCACCCCTCCACTTT

j_call: TRBJ2-1
clone_size: NA
d_call: NA
v_call: TRBV10-1
cdr3_aa: CASSAIRGASNEQFF
cdr3_nt: TGCGCCAGCAGTGCAATCAGGGGGGCCTCAAATGAGCAGTTCTTC

j_call: TRBJ2-1
clone_size: NA
d_call: NA
v_call: TRBV5-1
cdr3_aa: CASSLLGVVSYNEQFF
cdr3_nt: TGCGCCAGCAGCTTATTAGGGGTCGTTTCCTACAATGAGCAGTTCTTC

j_call: TRBJ2-1
clone_size: NA
d_call: TRBD2
v_call: TRBV7-2
cdr3_aa: CASGLAAGRQFF
cdr3_nt: TGTGCCAGCGGGCTAGCGGCGGGTCGGCAGTTCTTC

j_call: TRBJ2-2
clone_size: few
d_call: NA
v_call: TRBV2
cdr3_aa: CASYGREDGELFF
cdr3_nt: TGTGCCAGCTACGGCAGGGAAGACGGGGAGCTGTTTTTT

j_call: TRBJ2-5
clone_size: once
d_call: NA
v_call: TRBV28
cdr3_aa: CASKRGGIQETQYF
cdr3_nt: TGTGCCAGCAAGAGGGGGGGGATTCAAGAGACCCAGTACTTC

j_call: TRBJ1-2
clone_size: NA
d_call: TRBD1
v_call: TRBV7-9
cdr3_aa: CASSLLETGDGYTF
cdr3_nt: TGTGCCAGCAGCTTACTAGAGACAGGGGATGGCTACACCTTC

j_call: TRBJ2-2
clone_size: NA
d_call: TRBD1
v_call: TRBV7-2
cdr3_aa: CASSLRTGDTGELFF
cdr3_nt: TGTGCCAGCAGCTTACGGACAGGGGATACCGGGGAGCTGTTTTTT

j_call: TRBJ2-7
clone_size: NA
d_call: TRBD2
v_call: TRBV18
cdr3_aa: CASSISGSSYEQYF
cdr3_nt: TGTGCCAGCTCCATTAGCGGGAGCTCCTACGAGCAGTACTTC

j_call: TRBJ2-1
clone_size: once
d_call: TRBD2
v_call: TRBV15
cdr3_aa: CATSQRGGRDEQFF
cdr3_nt: TGTGCCACCAGCCAGCGGGGGGGCCGCGATGAGCAGTTCTTC

j_call: TRBJ2-3
clone_size: NA
d_call: NA
v_call: TRBV29-1
cdr3_aa: CSVGGGKGADTQYF
cdr3_nt: TGCAGCGTTGGGGGGGGCAAGGGTGCAGATACGCAGTATTTT

j_call: TRBJ1-5
clone_size: NA
d_call: NA
v_call: TRBV19
cdr3_aa: CASSSSRQINQPQHF
cdr3_nt: TGTGCCAGTAGTTCCTCCAGACAGATCAATCAGCCCCAGCATTTT

j_call: TRBJ2-7
clone_size: many
d_call: NA
v_call: TRBV5-6
cdr3_aa: CASSPPGLTYEQYF
cdr3_nt: TGTGCCAGCAGCCCTCCGGGACTCACCTACGAGCAGTACTTC

j_call: TRBJ1-6
clone_size: NA
d_call: NA
v_call: TRBV15
cdr3_aa: CATSREGDSGSPLHF
cdr3_nt: TGTGCCACCAGCAGAGAGGGAGACTCGGGCTCACCCCTCCACTTT

j_call: TRBJ2-3
clone_size: NA
d_call: TRBD2
v_call: TRBV11-2
cdr3_aa: CASSPTSGGAPTQYF
cdr3_nt: TGTGCCAGCAGCCCGACTAGCGGGGGGGCCCCTACGCAGTATTTT

j_call: TRBJ2-3
clone_size: NA
d_call: NA
v_call: TRBV21-1
cdr3_aa: CALYVDSPWCGTDTQYF
cdr3_nt: TGTGCCCTATACGTCGACAGCCCTTGGTGTGGCACAGATACGCAGTATTTT

j_call: TRBJ1-5
clone_size: few
d_call: NA
v_call: TRBV19
cdr3_aa: CATRLQEEVWPQHF
cdr3_nt: TGTGCCACCCGGCTCCAAGAAGAGGTGTGGCCCCAGCATTTT

j_call: TRBJ1-2
clone_size: many
d_call: NA
v_call: TRBV11-2
cdr3_aa: CASSLDPSSGYTF
cdr3_nt: TGTGCCAGCAGCTTAGACCCCAGTTCTGGCTACACCTTC

j_call: TRBJ1-6
clone_size: NA
d_call: TRBD1
v_call: TRBV28
cdr3_aa: CASRSNRGYSYNSPLHF
cdr3_nt: TGTGCCAGCAGGTCAAACAGGGGTTATTCCTATAATTCACCCCTCCACTTT

j_call: TRBJ2-1
clone_size: NA
d_call: TRBD1
v_call: TRBV28
cdr3_aa: CASSQGTRGFFFREQFF
cdr3_nt: TGTGCCAGCAGCCAGGGAACCAGGGGGTTTTTTTTCCGTGAGCAGTTCTTC

j_call: TRBJ1-2
clone_size: few
d_call: TRBD1
v_call: TRBV7-9
cdr3_aa: CASSAGTVKNYGYTF
cdr3_nt: TGTGCCAGCAGCGCGGGGACAGTCAAAAACTATGGCTACACCTTC

j_call: TRBJ2-3
clone_size: NA
d_call: NA
v_call: TRBV30
cdr3_aa: CAWTVQGTQYF
cdr3_nt: TGTGCCTGGACAGTCCAGGGAACGCAGTATTTT

j_call: TRBJ1-5
clone_size: NA
d_call: NA
v_call: TRBV5-5
cdr3_aa: CASSLSLSNQPQHF
cdr3_nt: TGTGCCAGCAGCTTAAGCCTTAGCAATCAGCCCCAGCATTTT

j_call: TRBJ1-1
clone_size: NA
d_call: TRBD1
v_call: TRBV5-1
cdr3_aa: CASSWTGHTEAFF
cdr3_nt: TGCGCCAGCAGCTGGACAGGGCACACTGAAGCTTTCTTT

j_call: TRBJ2-7
clone_size: NA
d_call: TRBD2
v_call: TRBV12-5
cdr3_aa: CASGLAGVGEQYF
cdr3_nt: TGTGCTAGTGGACTAGCGGGGGTGGGCGAGCAGTACTTC

j_call: TRBJ2-3
clone_size: NA
d_call: NA
v_call: TRBV11-2
cdr3_aa: CASSPRTFLGTDTQYF
cdr3_nt: TGTGCCAGCAGCCCGAGGACATTCTTGGGCACAGATACGCAGTATTTT

j_call: TRBJ2-5
clone_size: few
d_call: TRBD1
v_call: TRBV7-3
cdr3_aa: CASSSGQERTQYF
cdr3_nt: TGTGCCAGCAGCTCCGGACAGGAAAGGACCCAGTACTTC

j_call: TRBJ1-1
clone_size: NA
d_call: TRBD1
v_call: TRBV5-1
cdr3_aa: CASTYQGGNTEAFF
cdr3_nt: TGCGCCAGTACTTACCAGGGGGGGAACACTGAAGCTTTCTTT

j_call: TRBJ2-3
clone_size: NA
d_call: TRBD2
v_call: TRBV11-2
cdr3_aa: CASSLWGGADTQYF
cdr3_nt: TGTGCCAGCAGCTTATGGGGGGGTGCAGATACGCAGTATTTT

j_call: TRBJ1-5
clone_size: few
d_call: TRBD1
v_call: TRBV7-9
cdr3_aa: CASSPTNTGVKGNQPQHF
cdr3_nt: TGTGCCAGCAGCCCTACGAACACAGGGGTTAAAGGCAATCAGCCCCAGCATTTT

j_call: TRBJ2-7
clone_size: NA
d_call: NA
v_call: TRBV18
cdr3_aa: CASSPSQGSDYEQYF
cdr3_nt: TGTGCCAGCTCACCATCACAGGGCTCGGACTACGAGCAGTACTTC

j_call: TRBJ2-3
clone_size: NA
d_call: TRBD2
v_call: TRBV14
cdr3_aa: CASSPEAGGADTQYF
cdr3_nt: TGTGCCAGCAGCCCCGAGGCGGGGGGGGCAGATACGCAGTATTTT

j_call: TRBJ2-1
clone_size: NA
d_call: TRBD1
v_call: TRBV4-1
cdr3_aa: CASSQDLRTGEQFF
cdr3_nt: TGCGCCAGCAGCCAAGATCTTAGGACAGGGGAGCAGTTCTTC

j_call: TRBJ2-7
clone_size: NA
d_call: NA
v_call: TRBV5-5
cdr3_aa: CASSPRGFSYEQYF
cdr3_nt: TGTGCCAGCAGCCCAAGAGGTTTTTCCTACGAGCAGTACTTC